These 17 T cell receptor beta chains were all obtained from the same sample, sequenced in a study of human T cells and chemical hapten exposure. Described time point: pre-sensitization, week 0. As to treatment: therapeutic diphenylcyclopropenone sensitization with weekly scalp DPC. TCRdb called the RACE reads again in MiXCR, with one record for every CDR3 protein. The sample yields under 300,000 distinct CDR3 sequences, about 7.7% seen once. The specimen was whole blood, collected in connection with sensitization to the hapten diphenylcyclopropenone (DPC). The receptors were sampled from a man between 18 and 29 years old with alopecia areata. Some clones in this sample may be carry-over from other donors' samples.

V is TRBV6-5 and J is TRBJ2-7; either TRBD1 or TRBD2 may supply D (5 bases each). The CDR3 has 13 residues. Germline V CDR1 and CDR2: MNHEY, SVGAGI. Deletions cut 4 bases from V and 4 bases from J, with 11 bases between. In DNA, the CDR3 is TGTGCCAGCAGTTCAGGGAGTGTTTACGAGCAGTACTTC. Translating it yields CASSSGSVYEQYF.

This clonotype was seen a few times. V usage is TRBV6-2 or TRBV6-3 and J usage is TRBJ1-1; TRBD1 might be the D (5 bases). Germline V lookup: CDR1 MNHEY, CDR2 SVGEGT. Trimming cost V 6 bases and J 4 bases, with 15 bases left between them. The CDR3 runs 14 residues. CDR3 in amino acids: CASSPRAGGTEAFF. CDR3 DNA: TGTGCCAGCAGCCCCCGCGCTGGGGGCACTGAAGCTTTCTTT.

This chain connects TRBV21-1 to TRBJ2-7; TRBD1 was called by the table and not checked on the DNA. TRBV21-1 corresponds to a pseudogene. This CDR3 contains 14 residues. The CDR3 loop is CASKGQGKPYEQYV. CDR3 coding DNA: TGTGCCAGCAAGGGGCAGGGTAAGCCCTACGAGCAGTACGTC.

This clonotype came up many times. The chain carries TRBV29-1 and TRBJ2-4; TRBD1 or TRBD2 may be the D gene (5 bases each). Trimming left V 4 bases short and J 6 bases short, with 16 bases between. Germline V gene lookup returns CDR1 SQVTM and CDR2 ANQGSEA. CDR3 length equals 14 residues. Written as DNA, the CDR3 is TGCAGCGTTGGGGACCGAAGTAGGGGAAACATTCAGTACTTC. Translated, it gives CSVGDRSRGNIQYF.

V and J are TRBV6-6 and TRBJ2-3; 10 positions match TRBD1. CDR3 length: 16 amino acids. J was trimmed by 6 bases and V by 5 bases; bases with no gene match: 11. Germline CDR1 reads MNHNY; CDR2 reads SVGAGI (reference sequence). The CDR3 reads CASSDPDRGLGDTQYF. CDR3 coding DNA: TGTGCCAGCAGTGACCCCGACAGGGGGCTCGGGGATACGCAGTATTTT.

This CDR3 is CASSPRQLATNEKLFF. Here the CDR3 DNA reads TGTGCCAGCTCACCACGGCAGCTTGCAACTAATGAAAAACTGTTTTTT. The V gene is TRBV18, the J gene TRBJ1-4; D uncertain. V lost 1 base to trimming and J lost 0 bases, with 9 bases between them. The CDR3 is 16 amino acids. Per germline, CDR1 KGHSH and CDR2 LQKENI.

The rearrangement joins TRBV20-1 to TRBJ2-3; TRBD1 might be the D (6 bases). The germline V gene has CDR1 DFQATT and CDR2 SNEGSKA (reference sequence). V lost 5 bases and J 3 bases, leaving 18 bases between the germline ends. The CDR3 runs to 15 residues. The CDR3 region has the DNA TGCAGTGCTTCCTCGACAGGCCGGGTTACAGATACGCAGTATTTT. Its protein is CSASSTGRVTDTQYF.

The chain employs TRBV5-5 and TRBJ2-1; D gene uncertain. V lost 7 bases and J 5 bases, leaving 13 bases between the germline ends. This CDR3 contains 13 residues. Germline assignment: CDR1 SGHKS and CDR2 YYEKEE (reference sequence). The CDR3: CASGLRNHNEQFF. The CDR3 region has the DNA TGTGCCAGCGGGCTTAGGAACCACAATGAGCAGTTCTTC.

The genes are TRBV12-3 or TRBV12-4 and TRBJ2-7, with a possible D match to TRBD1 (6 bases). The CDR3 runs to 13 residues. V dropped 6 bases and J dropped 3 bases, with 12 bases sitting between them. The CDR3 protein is CASRVDRSYEQYF. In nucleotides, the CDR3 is TGTGCCAGCAGAGTGGACAGAAGCTACGAGCAGTACTTC.

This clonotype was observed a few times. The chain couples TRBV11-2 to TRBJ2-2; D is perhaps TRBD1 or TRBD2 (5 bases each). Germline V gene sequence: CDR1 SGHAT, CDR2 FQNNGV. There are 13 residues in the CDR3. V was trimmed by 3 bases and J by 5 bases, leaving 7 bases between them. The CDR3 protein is CASSFWGTGELFF. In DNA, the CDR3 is TGTGCCAGCAGCTTTTGGGGGACCGGGGAGCTGTTTTTT.

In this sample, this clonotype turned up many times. The DNA of the CDR3 is TGCGCCAGCAGCCAAGGTTGGAGTGAGACCTATGGCTACACCTTC. Protein product: CASSQGWSETYGYTF. The chain uses TRBV4-3 and TRBJ1-2; unclear D gene. V lost 1 base and J lost 4, with 13 bases in between. Looked up from germline, CDR1 is LGHNA and CDR2 is YSLEER. The CDR3 is 15 amino acids.

The CDR3 nucleotides are TGTGCCAGCAGCCAGACAGTAACCTACGAGCAGTACGTC. Residues: CASSQTVTYEQYV. The gene calls are TRBV11-1 and TRBJ2-7, with D maybe TRBD1 (5 bases). Trimming stripped 5 bases from V and 2 bases from J, with 10 bases between. CDR1 SGHAT and CDR2 FQDESV come from the germline V gene (reference sequence). This CDR3 has 13 residues.

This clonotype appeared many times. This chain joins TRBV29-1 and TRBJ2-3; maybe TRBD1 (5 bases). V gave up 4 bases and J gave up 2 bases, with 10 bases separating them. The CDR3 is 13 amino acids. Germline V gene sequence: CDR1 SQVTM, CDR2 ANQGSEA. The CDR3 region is CSVAGGATDTQYF. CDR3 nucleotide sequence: TGCAGCGTTGCTGGTGGGGCCACAGATACGCAGTATTTT.

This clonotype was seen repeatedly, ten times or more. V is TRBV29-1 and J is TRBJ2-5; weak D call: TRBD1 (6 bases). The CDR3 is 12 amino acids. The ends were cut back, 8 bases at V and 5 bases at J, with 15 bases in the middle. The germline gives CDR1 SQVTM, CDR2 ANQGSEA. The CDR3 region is CSLQQGMETQYF. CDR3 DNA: TGCAGCCTTCAACAGGGAATGGAGACCCAGTACTTC.

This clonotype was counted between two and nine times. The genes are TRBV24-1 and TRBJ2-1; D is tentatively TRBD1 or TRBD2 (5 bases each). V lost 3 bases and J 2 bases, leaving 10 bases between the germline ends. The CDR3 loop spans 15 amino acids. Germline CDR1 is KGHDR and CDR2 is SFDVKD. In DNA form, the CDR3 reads TGTGCCACCAGTGATACCGGGACGGCCTACAATGAGCAGTTCTTC. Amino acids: CATSDTGTAYNEQFF.

The CDR3 loop reads CASSPRRQVSYNEQFF. The CDR3 nucleotides read TGCGCCAGCAGCCCCCGTCGACAGGTCTCCTACAATGAGCAGTTCTTC. The chain combines TRBV4-1 with TRBJ2-1; D perhaps matches TRBD1 (6 bases). The germline V gene encodes CDR1 MGHRA and CDR2 YSYEKL. With 4 bases removed from V and 0 bases from J, the gap between germline ends came to 13 bases. There are 16 residues in the CDR3.

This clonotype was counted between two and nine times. The CDR3 nucleotides read TGTGCCAGCAGCAGAACAGGGTTCTCTGAAGCTTTCTTT. It yields the protein CASSRTGFSEAFF. V gene TRBV11-2 combines with J gene TRBJ1-1; TRBD1 might be the D (6 bases). Trimming took off 5 bases at V and 6 bases at J, with 13 bases between the two ends. Germline CDR1 SGHAT, CDR2 FQNNGV. The CDR3 sequence is 13 residues long.